The source of this TCR beta chain is a study of T cell changes during pregnancy in multiple sclerosis. The germline gives CDR1 SGHTA, CDR2 FQGNSA. The CDR3 is 15 residues long. The V and J ends lost 0 bases and 5 bases, in that order; junction bases with no gene match: 3. Data came from immunoSEQ multiplex PCR; TCRdb stores just in-frame clones and leaves some out. The table shows around 96,000 clones, with nearly 95% occurring only once. This chain joins TRBV7-2 and TRBJ2-1, with TRBD1 identical over 8 bases. The sample consisted of peripheral blood, taken after pregnancy. This sequence originates from a female donor in good health, enrolled as a control in a pregnancy study. The CDR3 DNA reads as TGTGCCAGCAGCTTAGCGGGACAGGAGAACAATGAGCAGTTCTTC. It is translated as CASSLAGQENNEQFF.